These T cell receptor beta chains were read from a single sample in a study of cytomegalovirus exposure and HLA in healthy donors. Sequencing used immunoSEQ multiplex PCR; TCRdb keeps in-frame clones, though not all of them. The sample yields about 170,000 clones, 65% to 85% seen once. Sequencing was performed on PBMCs. These receptors originate from a woman aged 45-59 years in good health and CMV-seropositive. CDR3s include the opening cysteine and the closing phenylalanine or tryptophan. D genes are given only for firm matches. Size values are once, few and many counts, or a class for expanded clones, and some rows have none.

>TRBV29-1|.|.|TRBJ1-2
TGCAGCGTTGAAGGGGGACTGTTAGCTAACTATGGCTACACCTTC
CSVEGGLLANYGYTF
>TRBV29-1|.|TRBD2|TRBJ2-1
TGCAGCGTTGTGGGAGGGACTCGCTCCTACAATGAGCAGTTCTTC
CSVVGGTRSYNEQFF
>TRBV27|.|TRBD1|TRBJ1-4
TGTGCCAGCACTTCCGTGGACAGGGTTAATGAAAAACTGTTTTTT
CASTSVDRVNEKLFF
>TRBV10-3|.|TRBD1|TRBJ2-7
TGTGCCATCAGTGATTCGGCCGGGACAGGGGCTGGATACGAGCAGTACTTC
CAISDSAGTGAGYEQYF
>TRBV6-1|.|.|TRBJ1-2
TGTGCCAGCAGTGAACGACAGTTTTATGGCTACACCTTC
CASSERQFYGYTF
>TRBV10-1|.|.|TRBJ2-3
TGCGCCAGCAGTGAGTCCCCCCCAGGGACTAGCACAGATACGCAGTATTTT
CASSESPPGTSTDTQYF
>TRBV7-2|.|TRBD1|TRBJ1-1
TGTGCCAGCAGCTTAGGTGGGACAGCTGAAGCTTTCTTT
CASSLGGTAEAFF
>TRBV4-2|.|.|TRBJ1-1
TGTGCCAGCAGCCAAGATCCGGGGGGGTCGGCTGAAGCTTTCTTT
CASSQDPGGSAEAFF
>TRBV10-3|.|.|TRBJ1-1
TGTGCCATCAGCCCCACAGGGAACACTGAAGCTTTCTTT
CAISPTGNTEAFF
>TRBV6-6|.|.|TRBJ2-5
TGTGCCAGCAGTCTCGGGACTTTCCAGGAAACCCAGTACTTC
CASSLGTFQETQYF
>TRBV28|.|TRBD1|TRBJ2-7
TGTGCCAGCAGAATTCAACAGGGGAACGAGCAGTACTTC
CASRIQQGNEQYF
>TRBV30|.|.|TRBJ2-3
TGTGCCTGGAGTGTCACCGGGAACACAGATACGCAGTATTTT
CAWSVTGNTDTQYF
>TRBV6-6|.|.|TRBJ1-5
TGTGCCAGCACCTCCACGGCGGGCCAGCCCCAGCATTTT
CASTSTAGQPQHF
>TRBV7-9|.|TRBD2|TRBJ2-1
TGTGCCAGCAGCCCCCTAGCGGGAGCTTTAAGTGAGCAGTTCTTC
CASSPLAGALSEQFF
>TRBV4-3|.|TRBD2|TRBJ2-1
TGCGCCAGCAGCCTGGGACTAGCGGGGTACAATGAGCAGTTCTTC
CASSLGLAGYNEQFF
>TRBV5-8|.|.|TRBJ2-2
TGTGCCAGCAGCTTGGTATCCAACACCGGGGAGCTGTTTTTT
CASSLVSNTGELFF
>TRBV6-4|once|TRBD1|TRBJ2-7
TGTGCCAGCAGGACTAGGACAGGGGTGACCTACGAGCAGTACTTC
CASRTRTGVTYEQYF
>TRBV5-1|.|.|TRBJ1-1
TGCGCCAGCAGCCTATCGGGGGAATCGAACACTGAAGCTTTCTTT
CASSLSGESNTEAFF
>TRBV28|few|.|TRBJ2-7
TGTGCCAGCAGTGAACCCGACAGGTACCTCTCCGAGCAGTACTTC
CASSEPDRYLSEQYF
>TRBV4-1|.|TRBD1|TRBJ1-1
TGCGCCAGCAGCCAAGATTGGACAGGACTGAACACTGAAGCTTTCTTT
CASSQDWTGLNTEAFF
>TRBV29-1|once|TRBD2|TRBJ2-5
TGCAGCGTTGTTATAGCGGGGGGCCCGACCCAGTACTTC
CSVVIAGGPTQYF
>TRBV10-2|.|TRBD1|TRBJ1-6
TGCGCCAGCAGTCTACAGGGGGCGCGCGATTCACCCCTCCACTTT
CASSLQGARDSPLHF